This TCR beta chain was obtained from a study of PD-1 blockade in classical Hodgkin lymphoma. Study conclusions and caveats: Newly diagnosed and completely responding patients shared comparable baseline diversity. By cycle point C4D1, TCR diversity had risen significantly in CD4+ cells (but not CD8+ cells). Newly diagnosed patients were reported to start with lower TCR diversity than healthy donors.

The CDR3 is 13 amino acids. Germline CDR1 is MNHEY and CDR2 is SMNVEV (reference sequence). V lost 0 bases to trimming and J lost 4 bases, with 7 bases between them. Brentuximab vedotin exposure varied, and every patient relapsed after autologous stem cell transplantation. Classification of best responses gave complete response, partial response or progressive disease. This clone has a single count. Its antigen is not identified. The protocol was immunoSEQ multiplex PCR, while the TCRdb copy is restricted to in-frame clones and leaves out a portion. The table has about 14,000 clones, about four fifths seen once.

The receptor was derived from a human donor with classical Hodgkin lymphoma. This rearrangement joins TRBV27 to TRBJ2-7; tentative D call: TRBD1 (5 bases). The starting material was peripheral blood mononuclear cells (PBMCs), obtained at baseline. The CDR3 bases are TGTGCCAGCAGTTTATCCCAGGGTTACGAGCAGTACTTC. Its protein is CASSLSQGYEQYF.